The entry below describes one TCR beta chain. The antigen remains unidentified. Every unsorted PBMC PCR replicate was loaded with 250 to 300 ng DNA, tens of thousands of T cell genomes. Method: immunoSEQ multiplex PCR; TCRdb's copy keeps in-frame clones and lacks some. The data contain about 490,000 clones, around 80% of them singletons. Samples left unsorted employed around 92 million PBMCs for genomic DNA. The data were taken from a study of shared clonotypes between healthy human individuals. Study results and limitations: The donor pool, a small one, limited the genetic and exposure-history diversity represented. Sequencing depth was a factor that was expected to affect clonotype sharing among donors.

The germline V gene encodes CDR1 SGDLS and CDR2 YYNGEE. CDR3 length: 18 residues. Germline trimming cut 4 bases from V and 4 bases from J; bases unmatched to any gene: 10. The sample taken for sequencing was PBMCs. The chain joins TRBV9 to TRBJ2-3, with 15 bases that match TRBD2. The clonotype comes from a woman aged 40 to 50 in good health. Some clones in this sample may be carry-over from other donors' samples. The CDR3 is CASSPGLAGGPVADTQYF. The CDR3 DNA reads as TGTGCCAGCAGCCCAGGACTAGCGGGAGGGCCAGTCGCAGATACGCAGTATTTT.